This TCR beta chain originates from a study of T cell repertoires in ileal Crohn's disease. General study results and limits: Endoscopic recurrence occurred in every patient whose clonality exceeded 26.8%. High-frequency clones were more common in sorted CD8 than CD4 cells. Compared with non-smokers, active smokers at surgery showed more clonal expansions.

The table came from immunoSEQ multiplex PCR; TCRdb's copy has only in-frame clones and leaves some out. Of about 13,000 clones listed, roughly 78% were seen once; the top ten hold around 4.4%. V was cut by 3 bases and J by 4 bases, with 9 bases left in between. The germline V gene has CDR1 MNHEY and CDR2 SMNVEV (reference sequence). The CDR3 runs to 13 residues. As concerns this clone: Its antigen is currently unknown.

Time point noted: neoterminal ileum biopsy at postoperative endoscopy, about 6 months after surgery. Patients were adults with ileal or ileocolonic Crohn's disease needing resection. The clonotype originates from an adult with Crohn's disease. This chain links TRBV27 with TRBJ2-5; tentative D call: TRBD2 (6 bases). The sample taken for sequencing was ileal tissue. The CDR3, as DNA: TGTGCCAGCAGTTTTCGGGGGAGAGAGACCCAGTACTTC. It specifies CASSFRGRETQYF.